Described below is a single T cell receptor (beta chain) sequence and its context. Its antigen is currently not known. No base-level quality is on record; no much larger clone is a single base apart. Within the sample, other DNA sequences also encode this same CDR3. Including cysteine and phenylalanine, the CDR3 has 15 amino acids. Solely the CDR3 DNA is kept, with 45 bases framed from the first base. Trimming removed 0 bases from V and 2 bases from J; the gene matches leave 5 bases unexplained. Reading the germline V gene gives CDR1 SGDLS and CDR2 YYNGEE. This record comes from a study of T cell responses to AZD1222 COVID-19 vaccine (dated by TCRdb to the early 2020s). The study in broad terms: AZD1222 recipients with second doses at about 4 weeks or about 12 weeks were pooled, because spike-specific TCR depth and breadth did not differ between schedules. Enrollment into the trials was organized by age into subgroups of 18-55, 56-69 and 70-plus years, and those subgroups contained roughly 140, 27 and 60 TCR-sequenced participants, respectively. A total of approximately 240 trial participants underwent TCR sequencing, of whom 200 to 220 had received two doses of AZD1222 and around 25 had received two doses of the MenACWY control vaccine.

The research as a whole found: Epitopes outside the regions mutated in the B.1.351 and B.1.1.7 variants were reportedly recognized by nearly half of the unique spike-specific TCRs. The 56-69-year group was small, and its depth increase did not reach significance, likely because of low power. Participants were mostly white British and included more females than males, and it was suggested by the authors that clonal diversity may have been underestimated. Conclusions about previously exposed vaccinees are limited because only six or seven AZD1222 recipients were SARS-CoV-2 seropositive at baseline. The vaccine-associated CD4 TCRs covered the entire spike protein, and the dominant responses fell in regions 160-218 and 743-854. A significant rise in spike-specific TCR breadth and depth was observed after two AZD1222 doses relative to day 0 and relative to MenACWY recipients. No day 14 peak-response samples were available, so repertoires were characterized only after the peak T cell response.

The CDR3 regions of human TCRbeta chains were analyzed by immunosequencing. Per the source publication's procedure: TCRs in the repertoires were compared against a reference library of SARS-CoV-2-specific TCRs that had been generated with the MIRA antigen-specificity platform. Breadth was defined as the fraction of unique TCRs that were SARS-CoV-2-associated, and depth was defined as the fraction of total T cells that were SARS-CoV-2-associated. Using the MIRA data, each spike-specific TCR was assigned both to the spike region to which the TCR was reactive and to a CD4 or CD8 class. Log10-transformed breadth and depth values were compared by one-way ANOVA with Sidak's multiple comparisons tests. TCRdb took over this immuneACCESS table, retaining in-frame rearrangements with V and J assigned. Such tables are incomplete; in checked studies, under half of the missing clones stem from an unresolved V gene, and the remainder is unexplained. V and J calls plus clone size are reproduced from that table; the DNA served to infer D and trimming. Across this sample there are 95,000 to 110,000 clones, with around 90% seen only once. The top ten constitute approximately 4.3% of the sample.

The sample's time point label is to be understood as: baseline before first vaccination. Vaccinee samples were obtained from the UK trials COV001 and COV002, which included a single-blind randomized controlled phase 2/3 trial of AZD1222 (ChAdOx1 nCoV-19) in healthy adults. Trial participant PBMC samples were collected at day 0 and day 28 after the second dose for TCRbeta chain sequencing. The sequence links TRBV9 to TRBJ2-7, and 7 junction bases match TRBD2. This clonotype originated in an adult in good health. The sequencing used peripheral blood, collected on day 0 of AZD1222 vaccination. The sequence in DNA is TGTGCCAGCAGCGTAGTTCCCAGCGGGACCTACGAGCAGTACTTC. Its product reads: CASSVVPSGTYEQYF.